What follows describes a single T cell receptor beta chain. The antigen it recognizes is unknown. Base qualities were left out, and no much larger clone turns up one base away. Reading the germline V gene gives CDR1 SGHRS and CDR2 YFSETQ. The trim is 2 bases for V and 5 bases for J, with a gap of 14 bases between the germline ends. The CDR3, from cysteine to phenylalanine, totals 15 residues. The kept DNA is CDR3 alone, 45 bases in frame from the first base. The sample comes from a study of T cell responses to AZD1222 COVID-19 vaccine (dated by TCRdb to the early 2020s). Describing the broader study: TCR sequencing was performed for about 250 trial participants, of whom roughly 200 were given two doses of AZD1222 and around 26 were given two doses of MenACWY control vaccine. Trial participants were enrolled into age subgroups of 18-55, 56-69 and 70-plus years, which contained roughly 150, 30 and 60 TCR-sequenced participants, respectively.

The CDR3 regions of human TCRbeta chains were subjected to immunosequencing. For the original study's pipeline: TCRs in the repertoires were matched against a reference library of SARS-CoV-2-specific TCRs that had been generated with the MIRA antigen-specificity platform. Breadth was defined as the fraction of unique TCRs that were SARS-CoV-2-associated, and depth was defined as the fraction of total T cells that were SARS-CoV-2-associated. Using the MIRA data, each spike-specific TCR was mapped to the spike region that the TCR reacts to and placed in a CD4 or CD8 class. Log10-transformed breadth and depth values were compared by one-way ANOVA with Sidak's multiple comparisons tests. Sourced from immuneACCESS, this table was stored by TCRdb with only in-frame sequences that have V and J called. A share of the clones is absent; for the studies checked, an unresolved V gene accounts for under half, and the remainder has no known explanation. V and J calls and clone size come straight from that table; D and trimming were deduced from the DNA. This sample has some 150,000 clones in its table, and more than 85% of those were observed once. The biggest ten clones account for about 3.3% of the sample.

What the work shows at the level of the full study, not this receptor alone: Conclusions about previously exposed vaccinees were limited because only a handful of AZD1222 recipients were SARS-CoV-2 seropositive at baseline. Epitopes outside the regions mutated in the B.1.351 and B.1.1.7 variants were reportedly recognized by nearly half of the unique spike-specific TCRs. Participants were mostly white British and included more females than males, and it was suggested by the authors that clonal diversity may have been underestimated. After two AZD1222 doses, spike-specific TCR breadth and depth were significantly higher than at day 0 and than in MenACWY recipients. No day 14 peak-response samples were available, so repertoires were characterized only after the peak T cell response. The vaccine-associated CD4 TCRs covered the entire spike protein, and the dominant responses fell in regions 160-218 and 743-854. The 56-69-year group was small, and its depth increase did not reach significance, likely because of low power.

In light of the paper, this sample's time point label describes: about 28 days (+/-7) after the second vaccine dose. AZD1222 recipients given second doses at about 4 weeks or at about 12 weeks were pooled, since spike-specific TCR depth and breadth were not found to differ between the two schedules. Samples from vaccinated people were obtained from the UK trials COV001 and COV002, which included a single-blind randomized controlled phase 2/3 trial of AZD1222 (ChAdOx1 nCoV-19) in healthy adults. Trial participant PBMC samples were collected at day 0 and day 28 after the second dose for TCRbeta chain sequencing.

The receptor's source is an adult who received the AZD1222 COVID-19 vaccine. This chain joins TRBV5-1 to TRBJ2-1, with the D gene too uncertain to name. The sample here was peripheral blood, taken 28 days after the second AZD1222 dose. The CDR3 protein: CASSFSTPKNNEQFF. The DNA sequence follows: TGCGCCAGCAGCTTTTCTACCCCCAAAAACAATGAGCAGTTCTTC.